This T cell receptor (beta chain) was found in a study of Graves' ophthalmopathy and Graves' hyperthyroidism. Study-level background: Samples of peripheral blood were obtained at initial diagnosis, prior to treatment of any kind. Study-wide results and limits: Blood samples also showed most expanded thyroid clonotypes exceeding 0.001 frequency.

The sample holds many counts of this clonotype. No antigen is known for it. A much more abundant neighbour one base away suggests this may be a read error. The CDR3 has 14 amino acids. TCR beta CDR3 amplification used RNA transcripts. Amplification began with first-round RT-PCR using HTBI primers, then second-round multiplex PCR was performed. In TCRdb, the multiplex PCR reads were re-called with MiXCR into one record per CDR3 protein. The table records 45,000 to 60,000 distinct CDR3 sequences, approximately 47% of them present only once. The V gene is TRBV12-3 or TRBV12-4, the J gene TRBJ2-7; TRBD2 aligns across 7 bases. Material for sequencing was peripheral blood. The TCR comes from an adult woman with Graves' ophthalmopathy. The CDR3 reads CASSFRGGSCEQYF. The CDR3 DNA sequence: TGTGCCAGCAGTTTCCGGGGAGGGTCCTGCGAGCAGTACTTC.